Presented here are 25 T cell receptor beta chains from one specimen sequenced in a study of CD8 T cells in cerebrospinal fluid in Alzheimer's disease. TCRdb processed the 10x single-cell sequencing reads again and assigns one entry to each CDR3 protein, with no DNA. Its listing shows 1,000 or so distinct CDR3 sequences. The sequencing input was cerebrospinal fluid. The source is a human donor with Alzheimer's disease.

Measured by frequency, this clonotype is large. The chain joins TRBV7-2 to TRBJ2-5. The germline CDR1 and CDR2 sequences are SGHTA and FQGNSA. The CDR3 contains 13 residues. The CDR3 here is CASSQEGIQTQYF.

This clonotype counts as large by frequency. V and J are TRBV5-1 and TRBJ2-1; TCRdb reports TRBD1, a call that lacks DNA to check it against. The CDR3 runs 13 residues. From germline, CDR1 is SGHRS and CDR2 YFSETQ. The CDR3 here is CASVDSGGNEQFF.

Measured by frequency, this clonotype is large. J is TRBJ2-1 and V is TRBV7-2; lacking DNA, the TRBD2 call made by TCRdb goes unchecked. This CDR3 region has 11 residues. From germline, CDR1 is SGHTA and CDR2 FQGNSA. CDR3 sequence: CASTSGGEQFF.

By frequency, this clonotype registers large. V usage is TRBV5-1 and J usage is TRBJ2-1; TCRdb picks TRBD2, but there is no DNA to check that call. Germline CDR1 is SGHRS and CDR2 is YFSETQ. The CDR3 is 18 residues long. The CDR3 protein is CASSTVGLAGASYNEQFF.

Measured by frequency, this clonotype is medium-sized (0.01 to 0.1%). The chain links TRBV5-1 to TRBJ2-3; TCRdb's D gene call, TRBD2, goes unchecked for lack of DNA. The length of the CDR3 is 13 residues. Germline assignment: CDR1 SGHRS and CDR2 YFSETQ. The CDR3 protein is CASSPSMADTQYF.

By frequency, this clonotype is large. The rearrangement uses TRBV28 and TRBJ2-7; TCRdb outputs TRBD2, but without DNA this stays unchecked. The germline V gene encodes CDR1 MDHEN and CDR2 SYDVKM. The CDR3 contains 19 residues. The CDR3 protein is CASSLSLTGTGTATYEQYF.

In terms of frequency, this clonotype is large. The chain joins TRBV4-1 to TRBJ1-3. The germline CDR1 and CDR2 sequences are MGHRA and YSYEKL. The CDR3 covers 15 residues. CDR3 sequence reads: CASSQGVGSGNTIYF.

This clonotype is labeled large based on frequency. The rearrangement links TRBV3-1 to TRBJ2-7. The germline V gene encodes CDR1 LGHDT and CDR2 YNNKEL (reference sequence). The CDR3 loop spans 13 amino acids. CDR3 in amino acids: CASSRGTAYEQYF.

Considering frequency, this clonotype is medium-sized. This rearrangement joins TRBV6-6 to TRBJ2-7; the D call of TRBD1 rests on TCRdb alone, since no DNA is present to check it. The CDR3 totals 14 residues. Germline values: CDR1 MNHNY, CDR2 SVGAGI (reference sequence). Here the CDR3 reads CASSSGQGNSEQYF.

This clonotype shows up as medium-sized by frequency. V and J are TRBV28 and TRBJ2-3; TCRdb picks TRBD2, but there is no DNA to check that call. The germline V gene encodes CDR1 MDHEN and CDR2 SYDVKM. The CDR3 covers 14 residues. The CDR3 protein is CASSEGLAPYTQYF.

Considering frequency, this clonotype is large. The chain links TRBV28 to TRBJ2-7; the TCRdb call, TRBD1, lacks DNA for checking. Looked up from germline, CDR1 is MDHEN and CDR2 is SYDVKM. This CDR3 contains 16 residues. This CDR3 is CASSLTGGLHSYEQYF.

This clonotype is large by frequency. This chain links TRBV6-2 or TRBV6-3 with TRBJ2-1. The CDR3 has 18 amino acids. Germline V lookup: CDR1 MNHEY, CDR2 SVGEGT. This chain's CDR3 is CASSYSAFLGGDNNEQFF.

By frequency, this clonotype registers large (0.1 to 1%). The rearrangement uses TRBV10-3 and TRBJ1-1; TCRdb selects TRBD1, and the lack of DNA leaves this call unchecked. The V gene's germline CDR1 is ENHRY and CDR2 SYGVKD. The CDR3 covers 13 residues. The CDR3 spells CAIRKTENTEAFF.

According to its frequency, this clonotype is medium-sized. The chain uses TRBV6-1 and TRBJ2-1; with no DNA, the TCRdb D assignment of TRBD1 cannot be verified. Per germline, CDR1 MNHNS and CDR2 SASEGT. This CDR3 region has 14 residues. The CDR3 sequence is CASSEAGTRNEQFF.

This clonotype is classed as medium-sized by frequency. The chain recombines TRBV11-2 with TRBJ2-3; TCRdb picks TRBD1, but there is no DNA to check that call. The CDR3 spans 17 residues. Germline CDR1 and CDR2: SGHAT and FQNNGV. CDR3 protein: CASSFSGGGQGTDTQYF.

This clonotype is identified as large from frequency. V and J are TRBV20-1 and TRBJ1-5; the D gene TCRdb calls, TRBD1, cannot be checked with no DNA. The CDR3 covers 13 residues. The germline V gene has CDR1 DFQATT and CDR2 SNEGSKA (reference sequence). The chain's CDR3 is CSVARERGQPQHF.

The V and J genes are TRBV20-1 and TRBJ2-2; TCRdb lists TRBD1, though no DNA is available to test this call. Germline CDR1 reads DFQATT; CDR2 reads SNEGSKA (reference sequence). This CDR3 comprises 14 residues. The CDR3 region is CSARGGLHPGSCFF.

Considering frequency, this clonotype is medium-sized. The chain has TRBV11-2 and TRBJ2-1; TCRdb reports TRBD1, a call that lacks DNA to check it against. In germline, CDR1 is SGHAT, CDR2 FQNNGV. This CDR3 has 14 amino acids. The CDR3 loop reads CASSLDRGGGEQFF.

Measured by frequency, this clonotype is large (0.1 to 1%). The chain has TRBV12-3 or TRBV12-4 and TRBJ1-6; absent DNA, TCRdb's TRBD1 call cannot be checked. The CDR3 spans 14 residues. The CDR3 region is CASSFGTVNSPLHF.

This clonotype is called medium-sized based on its frequency. The chain joins TRBV9 to TRBJ2-5; the D gene TCRdb calls, TRBD2, cannot be checked with no DNA. The CDR3 is 15 amino acids. The germline CDR1 and CDR2 sequences are SGDLS and YYNGEE. CDR3 sequence reads: CASSAGLAGEETQYF. The whole variable domain, filled in from reference TRBV9 and TRBJ2-5, reads DSGVTQTPKHLITATGQRVTLRCSPRSGDLSVYWYQQSLDQGLQFLIQYYNGEERAKGNILERFSAQQFPDLHSELNLSSLELGDSALYFCASSAGLAGEETQYFGPGTRLLVL.

This clonotype is classed as medium-sized by frequency. V gene TRBV20-1 combines with J gene TRBJ1-2; TCRdb gives TRBD1 as the D gene, but with no DNA this cannot be confirmed. The germline gives CDR1 DFQATT, CDR2 SNEGSKA (reference sequence). The CDR3 runs 18 residues. The CDR3 loop is CSARSLQGTRVIDYGYTF.

This clonotype ranks as medium-sized (0.01 to 0.1%) in terms of frequency. This rearrangement joins TRBV24-1 to TRBJ2-5; TCRdb lists TRBD1, though no DNA is available to test this call. CDR1 KGHDR and CDR2 SFDVKD come from the germline V gene. The CDR3 runs 16 residues. This CDR3 reads CATSDLIRAGQETQYF.

This clonotype ranks as large in terms of frequency. The V gene is TRBV11-1, the J gene TRBJ2-2; the D gene TCRdb calls, TRBD1, cannot be checked with no DNA. In germline, CDR1 is SGHAT, CDR2 FQDESV (reference sequence). The CDR3 has 15 amino acids. Here the CDR3 reads CASSPRTLSTGELFF. Complete variable domain (other parts from reference TRBV11-1 and TRBJ2-2): EAEVAQSPRYKITEKSQAVAFWCDPISGHATLYWYRQILGQGPELLVQFQDESVVDDSQLPKDRFSAERLKGVDSTLKIQPAELGDSAMYLCASSPRTLSTGELFFGEGSRLTVL.

This clonotype shows up as medium-sized (0.01 to 0.1%) by frequency. The CDR3 sequence: CASSQEGALNTIYF. This chain connects TRBV3-1 to TRBJ1-3. CDR1 is LGHDT and CDR2 is YNNKEL in the germline V gene (reference sequence). The CDR3 runs 14 residues.

This clonotype counts as large by frequency. The chain's CDR3 is CASSGGLAGIYTQYF. V and J are TRBV5-1 and TRBJ2-3; without DNA, the TCRdb call of TRBD2 cannot be checked. The CDR3 runs 15 residues. Germline lookup yields CDR1 SGHRS and CDR2 YFSETQ.